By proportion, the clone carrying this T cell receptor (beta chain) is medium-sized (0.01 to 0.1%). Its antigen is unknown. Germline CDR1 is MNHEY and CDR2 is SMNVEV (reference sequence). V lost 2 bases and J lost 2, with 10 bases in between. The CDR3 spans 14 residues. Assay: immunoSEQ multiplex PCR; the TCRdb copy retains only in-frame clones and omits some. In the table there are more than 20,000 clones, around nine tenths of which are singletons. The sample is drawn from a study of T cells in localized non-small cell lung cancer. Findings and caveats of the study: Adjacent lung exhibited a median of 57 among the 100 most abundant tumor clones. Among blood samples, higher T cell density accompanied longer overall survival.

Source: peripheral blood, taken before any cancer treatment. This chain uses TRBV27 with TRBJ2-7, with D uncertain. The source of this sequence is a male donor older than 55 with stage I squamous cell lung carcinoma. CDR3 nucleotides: TGTGCCAGCAGTTTAGGCGGCAGGACCTACGAGCAGTACTTC. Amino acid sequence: CASSLGGRTYEQYF.